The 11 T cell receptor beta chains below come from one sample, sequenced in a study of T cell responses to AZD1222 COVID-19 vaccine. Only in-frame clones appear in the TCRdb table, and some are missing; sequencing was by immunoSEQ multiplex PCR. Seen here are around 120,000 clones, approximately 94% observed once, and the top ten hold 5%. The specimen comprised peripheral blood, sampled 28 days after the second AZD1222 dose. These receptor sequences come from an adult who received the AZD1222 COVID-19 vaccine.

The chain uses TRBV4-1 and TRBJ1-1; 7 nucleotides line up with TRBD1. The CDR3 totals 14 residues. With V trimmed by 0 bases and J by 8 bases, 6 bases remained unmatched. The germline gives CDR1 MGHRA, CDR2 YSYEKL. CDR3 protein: CASSQDRRTGEAFF. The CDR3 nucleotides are TGCGCCAGCAGCCAAGATAGACGGACAGGAGAAGCTTTCTTT.

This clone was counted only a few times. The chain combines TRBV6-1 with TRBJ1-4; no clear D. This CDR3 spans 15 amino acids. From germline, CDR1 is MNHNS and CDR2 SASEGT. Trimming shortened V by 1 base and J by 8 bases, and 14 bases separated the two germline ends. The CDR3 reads CASSEGPGVREKLFF. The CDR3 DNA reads TGTGCCAGCAGTGAAGGTCCGGGAGTAAGGGAAAAACTGTTTTTT.

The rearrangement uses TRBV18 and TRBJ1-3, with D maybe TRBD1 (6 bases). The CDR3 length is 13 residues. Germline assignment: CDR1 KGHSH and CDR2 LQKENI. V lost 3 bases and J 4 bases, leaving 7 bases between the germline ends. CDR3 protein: CASSPGHGNTIYF. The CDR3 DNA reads TGTGCCAGCTCACCGGGACACGGAAACACCATATATTTT.

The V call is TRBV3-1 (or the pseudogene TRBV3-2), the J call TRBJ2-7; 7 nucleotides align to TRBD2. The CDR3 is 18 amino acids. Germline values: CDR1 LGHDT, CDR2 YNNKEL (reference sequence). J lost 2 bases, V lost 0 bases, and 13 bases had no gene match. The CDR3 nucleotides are TGTGCCAGCAGCCAAGAGGGGGGGGACTTACCTCATGCCTACGAGCAGTACTTC. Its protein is CASSQEGGDLPHAYEQYF.

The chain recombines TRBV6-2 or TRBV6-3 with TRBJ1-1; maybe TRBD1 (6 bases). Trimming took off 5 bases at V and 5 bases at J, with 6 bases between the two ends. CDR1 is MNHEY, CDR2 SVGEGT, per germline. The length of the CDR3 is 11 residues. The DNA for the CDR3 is TGTGCCAGCAGTCAGGGGACTGAAGCTTTCTTT. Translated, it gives CASSQGTEAFF.

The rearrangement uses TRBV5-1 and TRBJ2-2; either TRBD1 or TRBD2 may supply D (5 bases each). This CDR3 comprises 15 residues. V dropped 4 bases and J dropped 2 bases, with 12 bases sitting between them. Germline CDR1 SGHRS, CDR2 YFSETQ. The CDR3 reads CASSPGAVNTGELFF. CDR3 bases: TGCGCCAGCAGCCCCGGGGCGGTAAACACCGGGGAGCTGTTTTTT.

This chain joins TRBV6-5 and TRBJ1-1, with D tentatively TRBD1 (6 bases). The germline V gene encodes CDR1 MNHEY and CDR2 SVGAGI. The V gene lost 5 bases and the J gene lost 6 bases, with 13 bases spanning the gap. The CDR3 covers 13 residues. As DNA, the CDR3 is TGTGCCAGCAGTCTCCGGGGGGGCTCTGAAGCTTTCTTT. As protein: CASSLRGGSEAFF.

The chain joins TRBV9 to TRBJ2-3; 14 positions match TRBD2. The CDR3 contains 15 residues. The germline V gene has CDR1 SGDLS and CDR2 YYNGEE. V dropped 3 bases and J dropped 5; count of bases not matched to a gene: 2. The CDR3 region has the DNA TGTGCCAGCAGCGACGGGACTAGCGGGGGAGATACGCAGTATTTT. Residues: CASSDGTSGGDTQYF.

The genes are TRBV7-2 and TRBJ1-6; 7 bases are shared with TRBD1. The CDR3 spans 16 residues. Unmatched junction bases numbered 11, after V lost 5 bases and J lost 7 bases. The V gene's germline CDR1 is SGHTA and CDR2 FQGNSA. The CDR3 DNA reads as TGTGCCAGCAGCGCCATGACAGGGTCCTTCAATTCACCCCTCCACTTT. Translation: CASSAMTGSFNSPLHF.

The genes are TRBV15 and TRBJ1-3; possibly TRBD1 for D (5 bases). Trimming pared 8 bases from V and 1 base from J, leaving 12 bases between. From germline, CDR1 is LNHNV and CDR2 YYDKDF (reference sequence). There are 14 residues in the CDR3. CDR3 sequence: CATHPGGSGNTIYF. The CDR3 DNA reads TGTGCCACCCACCCCGGGGGGTCTGGAAACACCATATATTTT.

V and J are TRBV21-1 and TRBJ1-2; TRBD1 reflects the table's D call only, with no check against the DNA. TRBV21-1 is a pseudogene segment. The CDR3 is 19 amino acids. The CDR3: CASSTTGTGKKVGNYGYTF. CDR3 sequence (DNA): TGTGCCAGCAGCACCACCGGGACAGGGAAAAAAGTGGGCAACTATGGCTACACCTTC.